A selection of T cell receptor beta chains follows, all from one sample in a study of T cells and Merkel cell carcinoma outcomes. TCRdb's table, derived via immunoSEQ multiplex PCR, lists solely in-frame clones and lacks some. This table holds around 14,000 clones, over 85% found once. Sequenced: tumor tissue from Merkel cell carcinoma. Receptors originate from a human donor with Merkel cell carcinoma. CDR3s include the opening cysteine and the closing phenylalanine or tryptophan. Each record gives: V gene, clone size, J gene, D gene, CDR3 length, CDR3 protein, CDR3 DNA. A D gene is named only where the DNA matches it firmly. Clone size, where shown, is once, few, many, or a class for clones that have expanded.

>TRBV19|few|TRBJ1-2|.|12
CASSPSGYGYTF
TGTGCCAGTAGTCCGTCGGGGTATGGCTACACCTTC
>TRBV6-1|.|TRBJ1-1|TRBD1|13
CASCKGADTEAFF
TGTGCCAGCTGTAAGGGGGCAGACACTGAAGCTTTCTTT
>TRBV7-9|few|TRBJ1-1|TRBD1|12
CASSQDRREAFF
TGTGCCAGCAGCCAGGACAGGCGAGAAGCTTTCTTT
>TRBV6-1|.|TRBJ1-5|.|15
CASNLSGTGMFPQHF
TGTGCCAGCAACCTATCCGGGACGGGGATGTTTCCCCAGCATTTT
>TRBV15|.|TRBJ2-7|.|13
CATSGGESYEQYF
TGTGCCACCAGCGGCGGAGAGTCCTACGAGCAGTACTTC
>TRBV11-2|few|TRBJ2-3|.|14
CASSVTRGTDTQYF
TGTGCCAGCAGCGTAACTCGGGGCACAGATACGCAGTATTTT
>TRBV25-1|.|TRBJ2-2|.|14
CASSDSSRTGELFF
TGTGCCAGCAGTGACAGTAGTAGGACCGGGGAGCTGTTTTTT
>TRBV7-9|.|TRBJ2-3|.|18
CASRASRISGARTDTQYF
TGTGCCAGCAGAGCTTCTCGGATCTCGGGGGCCCGCACAGATACGCAGTATTTT
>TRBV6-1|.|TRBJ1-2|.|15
CASSAGSALNYGYTF
TGTGCCAGCAGTGCAGGTAGCGCGCTAAACTATGGCTACACCTTC
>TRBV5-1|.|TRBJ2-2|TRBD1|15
CASSLGGQGEGELFF
TGCGCCAGCAGCTTGGGCGGACAGGGGGAAGGGGAGCTGTTTTTT
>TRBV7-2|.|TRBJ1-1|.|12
CASSLNGNEAFF
TGTGCCAGCAGCTTAAACGGCAATGAAGCTTTCTTT
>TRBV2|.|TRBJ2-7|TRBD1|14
CASSSGQGAYEQYF
TGTGCCAGCAGTTCGGGACAGGGGGCCTACGAGCAGTACTTC
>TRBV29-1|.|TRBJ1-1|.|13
CSVDSGVGTEAFF
TGCAGCGTTGATAGCGGAGTCGGCACTGAAGCTTTCTTT
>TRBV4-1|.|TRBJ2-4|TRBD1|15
CASSQDYSGGNIQYF
TGCGCCAGCAGCCAAGATTATTCAGGGGGTAACATTCAGTACTTC
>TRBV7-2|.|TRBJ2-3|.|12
CASSPNRDTQYF
TGTGCCAGCAGCCCGAATAGAGATACGCAGTATTTT
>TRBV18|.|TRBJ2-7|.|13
CASSPGTNYEQYF
TGTGCCAGCTCACCAGGGACAAACTACGAGCAGTACTTC
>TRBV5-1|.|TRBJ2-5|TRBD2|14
CASSLAGVRETQYF
TGCGCCAGCAGCTTAGCGGGAGTCCGCGAGACCCAGTACTTC
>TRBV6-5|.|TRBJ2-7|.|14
CASSSNRHSYEQYF
TGTGCCAGCAGTTCGAACCGTCACTCCTACGAGCAGTACTTC
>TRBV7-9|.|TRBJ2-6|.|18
CASSSPPGSSSGANVLTF
TGTGCCAGCAGCTCCCCACCTGGCAGTAGCTCTGGGGCCAACGTCCTAACTTTC
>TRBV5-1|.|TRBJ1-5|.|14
CASSLEGSGQPQHF
TGCGCCAGCAGCTTGGAGGGCTCCGGGCAGCCCCAGCATTTT
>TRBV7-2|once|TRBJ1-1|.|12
CASSLSSRGAFF
TGTGCCAGCAGCTTAAGTAGTAGGGGGGCTTTCTTT
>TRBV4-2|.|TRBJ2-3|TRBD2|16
CASSQSGAGPTDTQYF
TGTGCCAGCAGCCAGAGTGGAGCGGGGCCCACAGATACGCAGTATTTT
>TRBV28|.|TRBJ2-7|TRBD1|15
CASSPHTGGGDEQYF
TGTGCCAGCAGTCCGCATACAGGGGGAGGAGACGAGCAGTACTTC
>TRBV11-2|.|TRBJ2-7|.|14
CASSLAEGSYEQYF
TGTGCCAGCAGCTTAGCTGAAGGGTCCTACGAGCAGTACTTC
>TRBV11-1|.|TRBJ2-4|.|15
CASSVTGFTGGIQYF
TGTGCCAGCAGCGTCACCGGGTTCACCGGAGGCATTCAGTACTTC
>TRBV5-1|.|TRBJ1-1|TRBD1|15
CASHPGQGAAGEAFF
TGCGCCAGTCACCCGGGACAGGGGGCGGCGGGTGAAGCTTTCTTT
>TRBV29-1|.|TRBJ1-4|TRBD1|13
CSVVEGADEKLFF
TGCAGCGTTGTCGAGGGGGCAGATGAAAAACTGTTTTTT